Described below is a single TCR beta chain sequence and its context. Its specificity is unknown. These data come from a study of T cells in localized non-small cell lung cancer. Study findings and constraints: Sequencing was limited to one tumor region, leaving the possibility of heterogeneity open. Longer overall survival was linked to higher blood T cell density. In adjacent lung, a median about 54 of the top 100 tumor clones were found. Adjacent uninvolved lung had the highest clonality, suggesting focused antigen responses.

The protocol was immunoSEQ multiplex PCR, while the TCRdb copy is restricted to in-frame clones and leaves out a portion. The sample carries 30,000 to 40,000 clones, 86% recorded once. The ends lost 3 bases at V and 0 bases at J; junction bases unmatched: 6. The CDR3 has 16 amino acids. Looked up from germline, CDR1 is SGDLS and CDR2 is YYNGEE. The material sequenced was peripheral blood mononuclear cells, taken before any cancer treatment. This receptor was identified in a male donor aged 60 or over with stage II lung adenocarcinoma. V gene TRBV9 combines with J gene TRBJ2-1; TRBD1 matches 7 bases. CDR3 nucleotide sequence: TGTGCCAGCAGCGGCGAAAAGGGGGCCTCCTACAATGAGCAGTTCTTC. It encodes CASSGEKGASYNEQFF.